The 10 T cell receptor beta chains below all came from one sample that was sequenced in a study of cytomegalovirus exposure and HLA in healthy donors. 60 Vbeta and 13 Jbeta primers were used in PCR. TCRdb's table, derived via immunoSEQ multiplex PCR, lists solely in-frame clones and lacks some. The repertoire consists of about 160,000 clones, with 87% occurring once and the leading ten covering 0.85%. Input material: PBMCs. The receptors originated from a woman in her thirties in good health and CMV-seronegative.

The rearrangement links TRBV7-2 to TRBJ2-1; perhaps TRBD1 as D (6 bases). This CDR3 is built from 15 residues. V dropped 1 base and J dropped 1 base, with 8 bases sitting between them. Germline assignment: CDR1 SGHTA and CDR2 FQGNSA. CDR3 amino acids: CASSLDTGSYNEQFF. The CDR3 region has the DNA TGTGCCAGCAGCTTAGATACAGGGTCCTACAATGAGCAGTTCTTC.

This clone came up a few times. The chain combines TRBV2 with TRBJ2-1; the D gene is possibly TRBD2 (6 bases). The CDR3 runs 16 residues. The V gene lost 2 bases and the J gene lost 3 bases, with 14 bases spanning the gap. The germline V gene encodes CDR1 SNHLY and CDR2 FYNNEI. DNA for the CDR3: TGTGCCAGCAGTGAACTCGGAGCGGGCTACTACAATGAGCAGTTCTTC. Protein product: CASSELGAGYYNEQFF.

This clone showed up just once. V usage is TRBV28 and J usage is TRBJ1-5; D is undetermined. The germline CDR1 and CDR2 sequences are MDHEN and SYDVKM. This CDR3 comprises 14 residues. Trimming stripped 2 bases from V and 3 bases from J, with 8 bases between. CDR3 residues: CASSLVADNQPQHF. The DNA for the CDR3 is TGTGCCAGCAGTTTAGTAGCAGACAATCAGCCCCAGCATTTT.

This clone was seen a few times. V usage is TRBV14 and J usage is TRBJ2-7; 10 positions agree with TRBD2. V shed 4 bases, J shed 6 bases, and the junction held 15 bases outside the gene matches. The CDR3 has 17 residues. CDR1 is SGHDN and CDR2 is FVKESK in the germline V gene. CDR3 loop: CASSRPTGLAGAGEQYF. CDR3 bases: TGTGCCAGCAGCCGACCTACTGGCCTAGCGGGAGCAGGCGAGCAGTACTTC.

The gene calls are TRBV27 and TRBJ1-5, with D possibly TRBD1 on 5 matching bases. The ends were cut back, 0 bases at V and 3 bases at J, with 12 bases in the middle. CDR3 length equals 16 residues. Looked up from germline, CDR1 is MNHEY and CDR2 is SMNVEV (reference sequence). This chain's CDR3 is CASSLSGVMNNQPQHF. As DNA, the CDR3 is TGTGCCAGCAGTTTATCAGGGGTTATGAACAATCAGCCCCAGCATTTT.

The chain recombines TRBV25-1 with TRBJ2-1, with D perhaps TRBD2 (5 bases). Germline-derived CDR1 and CDR2 are MGHDK and SYGVNS. V lost 4 bases to trimming and J lost 0 bases, with 16 bases between them. The CDR3 is 17 residues long. As DNA, the CDR3 is TGTGCCAGCAGTGGATTCCCACTAGGGAGCTCCTACAATGAGCAGTTCTTC. Translation: CASSGFPLGSSYNEQFF.

The chain combines TRBV29-1 with TRBJ2-5; 11 bases match TRBD1. The V gene end was trimmed by 4 bases and the J gene end by 4 bases; junction bases not matched to a gene: 5. Germline V gene lookup returns CDR1 SQVTM and CDR2 ANQGSEA. CDR3 length: 14 residues. The CDR3 DNA is TGCAGCGTTGCCGGGACAGGGGGAGGAGAGACCCAGTACTTC. Its protein is CSVAGTGGGETQYF.

V and J are TRBV7-9 and TRBJ2-5, with a possible D match to TRBD2 (6 bases). The CDR3 contains 15 residues. Germline CDR1 SEHNR, CDR2 FQNEAQ (reference sequence). Trimming left V 7 bases short and J 5 bases short, with 20 bases between. The CDR3 region has the DNA TGTGCCAGCACTAATTTCGGGGAGGTCAAGGAGACCCAGTACTTC. Translated, it gives CASTNFGEVKETQYF. Looking up the rest from reference TRBV7-9 and TRBJ2-5 gives the full variable domain: DTGVSQNPRHKITKRGQNVTFRCDPISEHNRLYWYRQTLGQGPEFLTYFQNEAQLEKSRLLSDRFSAERPKGSFSTLEIQRTEQGDSAMYLCASTNFGEVKETQYFGPGTRLLVL.

With regard to this clone: Other DNA sequences in the sample encode the same CDR3. This chain uses TRBV14 with TRBJ1-1; possibly TRBD1 for D (5 bases). The V gene's germline CDR1 is SGHDN and CDR2 FVKESK. V was clipped by 1 base and J by 1 base, with 10 bases between them. The CDR3 length is 15 residues. CDR3 sequence reads: CASSQAGGANTEAFF. CDR3 coding DNA: TGTGCCAGCAGCCAAGCGGGGGGAGCGAACACTGAAGCTTTCTTT. Together with reference TRBV14 and TRBJ1-1, the CDR3 gives the full variable domain: EAGVTQFPSHSVIEKGQTVTLRCDPISGHDNLYWYRRVMGKEIKFLLHFVKESKQDESGMPNNRFLAERTGGTYSTLKVQPAELEDSGVYFCASSQAGGANTEAFFGQGTRLTVV.

The rearrangement links TRBV28 to TRBJ1-1; TRBD1 agrees at 8 bases. The CDR3 length is 14 residues. Looked up from germline, CDR1 is MDHEN and CDR2 is SYDVKM. V lost 5 bases, J lost 10 bases, and 12 bases stayed unmatched. This CDR3 is CASSRAGGSVGAFF. In DNA form, the CDR3 reads TGTGCCAGCAGTAGGGCAGGGGGCAGCGTGGGAGCTTTCTTT. Variable domain in full (rest from reference TRBV28 and TRBJ1-1): DVKVTQSSRYLVKRTGEKVFLECVQDMDHENMFWYRQDPGLGLRLIYFSYDVKMKEKGDIPEGYSVSREKKERFSLILESASTNQTSMYLCASSRAGGSVGAFFGQGTRLTVV.